This T cell receptor (beta chain) was identified in a study of blood T cell repertoires in COVID-19. The assay was immunoSEQ multiplex PCR, and TCRdb's table has in-frame clones only and misses some. The table has 150,000 to 200,000 clones, 86% seen once. Germline assignment: CDR1 SEHNR and CDR2 FQNEAQ (reference sequence). This CDR3 is built from 15 residues. V was trimmed by 3 bases and J by 2 bases, leaving 14 bases between them. The sequencing sample was made of peripheral blood. The chain combines TRBV7-9 with TRBJ2-7; perhaps TRBD2 as D (6 bases). The receptor's source is an older man with acute or convalescent COVID-19. The CDR3 reads CASSFRPGEAYEQYF. The CDR3, as DNA: TGTGCCAGCAGCTTTCGCCCCGGGGAGGCCTACGAGCAGTACTTC. Full variable domain (missing parts from reference TRBV7-9 and TRBJ2-7): DTGVSQNPRHKITKRGQNVTFRCDPISEHNRLYWYRQTLGQGPEFLTYFQNEAQLEKSRLLSDRFSAERPKGSFSTLEIQRTEQGDSAMYLCASSFRPGEAYEQYFGPGTRLTVT.